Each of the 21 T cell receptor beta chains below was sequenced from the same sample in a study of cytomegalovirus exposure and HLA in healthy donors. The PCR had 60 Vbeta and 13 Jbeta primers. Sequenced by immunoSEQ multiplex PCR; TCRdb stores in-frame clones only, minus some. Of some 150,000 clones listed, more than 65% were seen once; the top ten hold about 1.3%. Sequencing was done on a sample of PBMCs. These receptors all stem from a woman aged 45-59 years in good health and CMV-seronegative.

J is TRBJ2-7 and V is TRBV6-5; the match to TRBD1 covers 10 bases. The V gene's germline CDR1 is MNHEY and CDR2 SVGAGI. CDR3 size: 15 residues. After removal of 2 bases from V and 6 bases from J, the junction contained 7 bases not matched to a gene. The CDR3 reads CASSYRGTGAPEQYF. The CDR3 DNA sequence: TGTGCCAGCAGTTACCGCGGGACAGGGGCACCCGAGCAGTACTTC.

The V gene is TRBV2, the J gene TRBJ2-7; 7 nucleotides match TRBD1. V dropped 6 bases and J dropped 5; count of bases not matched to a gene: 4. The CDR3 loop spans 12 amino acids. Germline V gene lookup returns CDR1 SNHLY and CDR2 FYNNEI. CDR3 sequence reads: CASRGTEDEQYF. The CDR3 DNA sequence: TGTGCCAGCAGGGGGACAGAGGACGAGCAGTACTTC.

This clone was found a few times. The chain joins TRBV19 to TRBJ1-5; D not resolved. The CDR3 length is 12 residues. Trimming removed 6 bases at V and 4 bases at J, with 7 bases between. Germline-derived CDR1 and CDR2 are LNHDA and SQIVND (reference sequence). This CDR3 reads CASSLLNQPQHF. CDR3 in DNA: TGTGCCAGTAGCTTATTAAATCAGCCCCAGCATTTT.

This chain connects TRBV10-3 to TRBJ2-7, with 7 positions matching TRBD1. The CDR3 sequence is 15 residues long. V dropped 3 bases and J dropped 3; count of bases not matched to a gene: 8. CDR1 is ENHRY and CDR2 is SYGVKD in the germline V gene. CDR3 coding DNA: TGTGCCATCAGTGATCCGGACAGGCCCCTCTACGAGCAGTACTTC. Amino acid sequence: CAISDPDRPLYEQYF.

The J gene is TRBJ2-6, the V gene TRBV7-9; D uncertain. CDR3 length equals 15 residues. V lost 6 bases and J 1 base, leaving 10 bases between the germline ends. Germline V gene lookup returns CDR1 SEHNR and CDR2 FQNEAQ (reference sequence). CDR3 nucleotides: TGTGCCAGCAGTCCGGTTGGTTCTGGGGCCAACGTCCTGACTTTC. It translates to CASSPVGSGANVLTF. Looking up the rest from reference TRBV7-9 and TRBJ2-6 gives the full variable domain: DTGVSQNPRHKITKRGQNVTFRCDPISEHNRLYWYRQTLGQGPEFLTYFQNEAQLEKSRLLSDRFSAERPKGSFSTLEIQRTEQGDSAMYLCASSPVGSGANVLTFGAGSRLTVL.

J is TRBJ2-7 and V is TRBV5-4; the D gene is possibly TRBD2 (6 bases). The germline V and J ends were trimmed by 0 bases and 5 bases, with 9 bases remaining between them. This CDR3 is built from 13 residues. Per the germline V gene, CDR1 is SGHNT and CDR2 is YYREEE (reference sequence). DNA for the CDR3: TGTGCCAGCAGCTTGGGGCAGCGGGACGAGCAGTACTTC. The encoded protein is CASSLGQRDEQYF.

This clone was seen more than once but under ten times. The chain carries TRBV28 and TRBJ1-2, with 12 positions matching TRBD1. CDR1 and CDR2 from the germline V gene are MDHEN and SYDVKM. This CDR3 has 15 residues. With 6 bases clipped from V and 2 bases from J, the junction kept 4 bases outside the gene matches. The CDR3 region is CASRYGTGGNYGYTF. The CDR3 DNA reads TGTGCCAGCAGATACGGGACAGGGGGCAACTATGGCTACACCTTC.

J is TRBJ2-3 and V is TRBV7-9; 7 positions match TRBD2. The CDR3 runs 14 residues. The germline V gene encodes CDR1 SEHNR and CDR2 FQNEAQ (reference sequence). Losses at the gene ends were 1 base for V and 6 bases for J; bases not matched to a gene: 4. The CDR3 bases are TGTGCCAGCAGCTTAGAGCTAGCGGCCGATACGCAGTATTTT. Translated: CASSLELAADTQYF.

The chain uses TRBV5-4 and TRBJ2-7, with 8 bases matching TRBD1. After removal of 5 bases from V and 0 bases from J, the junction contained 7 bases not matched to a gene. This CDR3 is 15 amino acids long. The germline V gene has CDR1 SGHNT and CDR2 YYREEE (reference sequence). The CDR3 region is CASRSGTGYSYEQYF. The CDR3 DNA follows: TGTGCCAGCAGGTCCGGGACAGGATACTCCTACGAGCAGTACTTC.

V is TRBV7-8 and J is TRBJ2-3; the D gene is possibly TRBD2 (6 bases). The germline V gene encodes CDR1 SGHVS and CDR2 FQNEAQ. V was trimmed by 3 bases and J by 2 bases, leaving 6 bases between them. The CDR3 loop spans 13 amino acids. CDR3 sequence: CASSLDYTDTQYF. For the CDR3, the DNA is TGTGCCAGCAGCTTGGACTACACAGATACGCAGTATTTT.

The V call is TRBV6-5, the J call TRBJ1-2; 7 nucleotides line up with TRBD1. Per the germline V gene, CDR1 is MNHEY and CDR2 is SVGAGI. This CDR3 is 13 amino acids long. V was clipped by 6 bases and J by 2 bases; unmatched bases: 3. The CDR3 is CASSRQGNYGYTF. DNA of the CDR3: TGTGCCAGCAGCCGACAGGGAAACTATGGCTACACCTTC.

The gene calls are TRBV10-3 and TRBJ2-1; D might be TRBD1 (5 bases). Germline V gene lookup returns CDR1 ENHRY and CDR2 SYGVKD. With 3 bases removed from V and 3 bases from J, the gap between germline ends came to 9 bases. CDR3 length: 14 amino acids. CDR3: CAISDRTLYNEQFF. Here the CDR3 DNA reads TGTGCCATCAGTGACCGGACACTCTACAATGAGCAGTTCTTC.

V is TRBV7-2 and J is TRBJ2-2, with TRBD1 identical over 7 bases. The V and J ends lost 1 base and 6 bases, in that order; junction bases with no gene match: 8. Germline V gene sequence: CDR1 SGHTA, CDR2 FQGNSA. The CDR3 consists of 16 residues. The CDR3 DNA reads TGTGCCAGCAGCTTAGGGTCGCGGCAGGGGGCCGGGGAGCTGTTTTTT. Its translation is CASSLGSRQGAGELFF.

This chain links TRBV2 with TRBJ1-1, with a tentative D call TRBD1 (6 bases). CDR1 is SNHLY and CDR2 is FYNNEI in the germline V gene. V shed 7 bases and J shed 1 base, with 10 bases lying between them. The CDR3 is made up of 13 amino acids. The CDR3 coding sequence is TGTGCCAGCACCATACAGGGGAACACTGAAGCTTTCTTT. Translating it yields CASTIQGNTEAFF.

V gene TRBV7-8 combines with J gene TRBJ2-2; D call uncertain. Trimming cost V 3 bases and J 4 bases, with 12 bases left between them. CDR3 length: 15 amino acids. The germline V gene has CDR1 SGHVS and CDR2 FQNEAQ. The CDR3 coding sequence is TGTGCCAGCAGCTTGGTACAGAAAAGCACCGGGGAGCTGTTTTTT. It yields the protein CASSLVQKSTGELFF.

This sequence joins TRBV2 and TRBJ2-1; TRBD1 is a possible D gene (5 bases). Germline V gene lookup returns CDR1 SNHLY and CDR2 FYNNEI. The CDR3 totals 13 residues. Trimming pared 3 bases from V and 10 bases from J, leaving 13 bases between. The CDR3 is CASSDRGVGEQFF. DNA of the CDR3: TGTGCCAGCAGTGATAGGGGCGTGGGGGAGCAGTTCTTC.

The CDR3 spells CASSPIAGGWDTQYF. The CDR3 DNA follows: TGTGCCAGCTCACCAATAGCGGGAGGATGGGATACGCAGTATTTT. The V and J genes are TRBV18 and TRBJ2-3, with TRBD2 identical over 10 bases. The germline gives CDR1 KGHSH, CDR2 LQKENI. This CDR3 is built from 15 residues. V shed 2 bases and J 6 bases; nucleotides not matched to a gene: 5.

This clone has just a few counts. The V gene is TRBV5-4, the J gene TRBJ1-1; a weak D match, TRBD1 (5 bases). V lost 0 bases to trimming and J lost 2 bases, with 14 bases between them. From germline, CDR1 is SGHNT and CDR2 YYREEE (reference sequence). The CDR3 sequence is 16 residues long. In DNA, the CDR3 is TGTGCCAGCAGCTTGGTATCCCCACAGGTAAACACTGAAGCTTTCTTT. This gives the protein CASSLVSPQVNTEAFF.

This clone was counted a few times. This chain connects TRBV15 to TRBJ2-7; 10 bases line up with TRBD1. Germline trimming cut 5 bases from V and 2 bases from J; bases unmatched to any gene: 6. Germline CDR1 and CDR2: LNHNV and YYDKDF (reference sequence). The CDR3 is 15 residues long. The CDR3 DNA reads TGTGCCACCAGCCCCGGGACAGGGGCGGCCTACGAGCAGTACTTC. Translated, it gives CATSPGTGAAYEQYF.

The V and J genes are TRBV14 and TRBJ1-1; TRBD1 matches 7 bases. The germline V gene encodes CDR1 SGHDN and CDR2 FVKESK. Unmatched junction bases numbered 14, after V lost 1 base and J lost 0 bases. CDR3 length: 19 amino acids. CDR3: CASSQVRTGATFVNTEAFF. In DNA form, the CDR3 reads TGTGCCAGCAGCCAAGTCAGAACAGGGGCTACGTTCGTGAACACTGAAGCTTTCTTT.

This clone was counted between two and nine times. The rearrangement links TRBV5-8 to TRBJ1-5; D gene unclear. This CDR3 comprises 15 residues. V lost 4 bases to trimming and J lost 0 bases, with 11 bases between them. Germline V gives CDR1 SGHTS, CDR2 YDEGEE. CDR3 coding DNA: TGTGCCAGCAGCCTGGATACTTTTAGCAATCAGCCCCAGCATTTT. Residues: CASSLDTFSNQPQHF.